Below are 2 T cell receptor beta chains sequenced from a single sample in a study of cytomegalovirus exposure and HLA in healthy donors. The PCR employed 60 Vbeta primers together with 13 Jbeta primers. The method was immunoSEQ multiplex PCR; TCRdb's version includes in-frame clones alone and lacks a portion of them. The listing records roughly 190,000 clones. The sample consisted of PBMCs. These TCRs come from a woman aged 18-35 years in good health and CMV-seropositive.

The V gene is TRBV5-6, the J gene TRBJ2-1; TRBD1 agrees at 11 bases. J gave up 7 bases and V 4 bases, and 10 bases lay outside the gene matches. Germline V gene lookup returns CDR1 SGHDT and CDR2 YYEEEE. The CDR3 has 16 residues. CDR3 DNA: TGTGCCAGCAGCCGAGGACAGGGGGCTTTCGTAAATGAGCAGTTCTTC. Translating it yields CASSRGQGAFVNEQFF. Complete variable domain (other parts from reference TRBV5-6 and TRBJ2-1): DAGVTQSPTHLIKTRGQQVTLRCSPKSGHDTVSWYQQALGQGPQFIFQYYEEEERQRGNFPDRFSGHQFPNYSSELNVNALLLGDSALYLCASSRGQGAFVNEQFFGPGTRLTVL.

This rearrangement joins TRBV11-2 to TRBJ1-1; the match to TRBD1 covers 9 bases. The V gene end was trimmed by 4 bases and the J gene end by 8 bases; junction bases not matched to a gene: 5. CDR1 is SGHAT, CDR2 FQNNGV, per germline. This CDR3 comprises 13 residues. The CDR3 is CASSSRQGVEAFF. The CDR3 coding sequence is TGTGCCAGCAGCTCCAGACAGGGGGTGGAAGCTTTCTTT.